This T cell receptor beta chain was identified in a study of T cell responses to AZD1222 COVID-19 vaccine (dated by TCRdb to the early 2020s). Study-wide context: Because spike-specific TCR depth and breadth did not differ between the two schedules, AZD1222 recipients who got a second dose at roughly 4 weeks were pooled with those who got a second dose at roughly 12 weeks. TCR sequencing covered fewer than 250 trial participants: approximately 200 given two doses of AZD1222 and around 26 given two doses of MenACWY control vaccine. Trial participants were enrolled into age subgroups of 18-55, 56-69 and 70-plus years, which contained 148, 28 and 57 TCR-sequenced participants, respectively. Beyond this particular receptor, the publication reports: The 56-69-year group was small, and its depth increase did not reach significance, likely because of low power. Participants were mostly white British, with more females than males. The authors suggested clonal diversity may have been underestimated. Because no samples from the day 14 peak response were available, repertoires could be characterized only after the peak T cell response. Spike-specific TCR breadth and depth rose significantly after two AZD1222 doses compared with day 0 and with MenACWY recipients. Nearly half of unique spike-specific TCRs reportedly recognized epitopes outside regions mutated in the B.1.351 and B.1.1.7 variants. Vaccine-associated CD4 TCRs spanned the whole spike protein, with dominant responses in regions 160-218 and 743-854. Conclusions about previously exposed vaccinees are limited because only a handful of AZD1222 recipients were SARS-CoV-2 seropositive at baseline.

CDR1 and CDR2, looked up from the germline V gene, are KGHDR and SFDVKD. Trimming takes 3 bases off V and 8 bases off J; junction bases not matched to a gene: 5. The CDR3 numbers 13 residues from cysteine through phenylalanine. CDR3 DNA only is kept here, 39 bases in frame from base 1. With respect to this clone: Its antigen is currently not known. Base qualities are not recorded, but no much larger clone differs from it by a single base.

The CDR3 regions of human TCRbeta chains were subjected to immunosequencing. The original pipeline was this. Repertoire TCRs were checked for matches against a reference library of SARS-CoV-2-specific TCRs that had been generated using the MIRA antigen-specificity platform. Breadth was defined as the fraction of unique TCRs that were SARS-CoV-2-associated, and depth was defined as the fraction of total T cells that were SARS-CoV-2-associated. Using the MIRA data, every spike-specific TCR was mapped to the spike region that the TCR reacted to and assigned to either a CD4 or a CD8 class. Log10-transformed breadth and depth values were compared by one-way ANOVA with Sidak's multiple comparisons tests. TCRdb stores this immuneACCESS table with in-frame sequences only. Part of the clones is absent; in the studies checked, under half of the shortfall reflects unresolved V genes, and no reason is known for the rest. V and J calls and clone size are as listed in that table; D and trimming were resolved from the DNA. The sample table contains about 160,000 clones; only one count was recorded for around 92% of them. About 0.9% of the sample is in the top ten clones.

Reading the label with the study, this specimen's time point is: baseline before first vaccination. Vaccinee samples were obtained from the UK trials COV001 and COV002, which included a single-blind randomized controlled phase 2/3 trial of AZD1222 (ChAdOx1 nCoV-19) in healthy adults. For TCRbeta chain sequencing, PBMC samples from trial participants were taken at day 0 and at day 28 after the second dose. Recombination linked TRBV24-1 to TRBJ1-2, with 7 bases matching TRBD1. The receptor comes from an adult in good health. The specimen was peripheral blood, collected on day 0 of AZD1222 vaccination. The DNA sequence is TGTGCCACCAGTGATGCCGACAGGGTGGGCTACACCTTC. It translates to CATSDADRVGYTF.